This T cell receptor (beta chain) was obtained from a study of T cells in Graves' hyperthyroidism and ophthalmopathy. Amplification targeted TCR beta CDR3 regions from RNA transcripts. Researchers ran a first-round RT-PCR on the TCR CDR3 using the HTBI primer set. TCRdb ran MiXCR on the multiplex PCR reads and lists one entry per CDR3 protein. This table has 560,000 or so distinct CDR3 sequences, 46% appearing once. In its sample, this clonotype was seen many times. Its antigen is unidentified. Whole-study results and caveats: A model of 13 V-J pairs discriminated ophthalmopathy from stable hyperthyroidism.

Germline V gene data show CDR1 as SQVTM and CDR2 as ANQGSEA. V lost 2 bases, J lost 5 bases, and 5 bases stayed unmatched. CDR3 size: 13 residues. The source material was peripheral blood or thyroid tissue (not recorded which). The sequence was collected from a woman aged 18-29 years with Graves' hyperthyroidism. This chain joins TRBV29-1 and TRBJ1-2, with 7 bases lining up with TRBD1. The CDR3, as DNA: TGCAGCGTTGAACCACAGGGGACGTATGGCTACACCTTC. It codes for CSVEPQGTYGYTF.